The rows below give T cell receptor beta chains drawn from one sample of a study of T-cell reconstitution after alpha-beta-depleted transplantation in children. TCRdb redid the calling of the PCR reads with MiXCR, one entry per CDR3 protein. The sample includes 580,000 or so distinct CDR3 sequences, around 23% of them seen just once. Sequences were derived from PBMCs, mostly from graft donor cells, sampled 360 days after TCRalphabeta/CD19-depleted stem cell transplant. These receptors were taken from a boy less than two years old who had a stem cell transplant for acute myeloid leukemia, so the T cells may come from the graft donor. Each CDR3 is given with its conserved first and last residue. D genes are given only for firm matches. Size is stated for part of the rows, as once, few or many counts, or as a class when the clone is expanded.

>TRBJ2-5|-|-|TRBV7-9
CASTPEAQETQYF
TGTGCCAGCACCCCTGAGGCCCAAGAGACCCAGTACTTC
>TRBJ2-1|TRBD2|-|TRBV20-1
CSALSSLLAGSSYNEQFF
TGCAGTGCCCTCAGCTCGTTACTAGCGGGGAGCTCCTACAATGAGCAGTTCTTC
>TRBJ1-2|TRBD1|-|TRBV19
CASTVGTGYGYTF
TGTGCCAGTACCGTCGGGACAGGCTATGGCTACACCTTC
>TRBJ2-1|-|many|TRBV6-4
CASSEQPGGNEQFF
TGTGCCAGCAGTGAACAACCCGGTGGTAATGAGCAGTTCTTC
>TRBJ1-1|TRBD1|-|TRBV29-1
CSVEVGGGTEAFF
TGCAGCGTTGAAGTAGGGGGCGGCACTGAAGCTTTCTTT
>TRBJ1-5|-|-|TRBV5-4
CASSLQGPVMRPQHF
TGTGCCAGCAGCTTGCAGGGGCCGGTCATGAGGCCCCAGCATTTT
>TRBJ2-3|-|few|TRBV15
CATSREGVDTDTQYF
TGTGCCACCAGCAGAGAGGGGGTGGACACAGATACGCAGTATTTT
>TRBJ1-2|-|-|TRBV25-1
CASSEQVYGYTF
TGTGCCAGCAGTGAACAGGTCTATGGCTACACCTTC
>TRBJ1-5|-|-|TRBV20-1
CSARVSRGGTFNQPQHF
TGCAGTGCTAGAGTGAGCCGTGGTGGGACTTTTAATCAGCCCCAGCATTTT
>TRBJ1-1|TRBD1|-|TRBV6-1
CASTQGRYTEAFF
TGTGCCAGCACACAGGGGAGGTATACTGAAGCTTTCTTT
>TRBJ1-2|TRBD1|-|TRBV27
CASSLKETGVTTNYGYTF
TGTGCCAGCAGTTTGAAGGAGACAGGGGTAACCACTAACTATGGCTACACCTTC
>TRBJ2-5|-|many|TRBV12-3/TRBV12-4
CASSFGRAETQYF
TGTGCCAGCAGTTTCGGCAGGGCGGAGACCCAGTACTTC
>TRBJ1-2|-|many|TRBV20-1
CIPYVGSGYGYTF
TGCATCCCATACGTGGGCTCCGGCTATGGCTACACCTTC
>TRBJ2-7|-|many|TRBV5-1
CASSWGDVSSYEQYF
TGCGCCAGCAGCTGGGGGGACGTTAGCTCCTACGAGCAGTACTTC
>TRBJ2-3|-|many|TRBV27
CASSTGVGQGPFVQYF
TGTGCCAGCAGTACCGGAGTGGGGCAGGGGCCATTCGTGCAGTATTTT
>TRBJ1-3|-|many|TRBV6-5
CASSYSQGNSGNTIYF
TGTGCCAGCAGTTACTCTCAGGGTAACTCTGGAAACACCATATATTTT
>TRBJ2-7|-|few|TRBV20-1
CSARERWDPYEQYF
TGCAGTGCTAGAGAAAGGTGGGACCCCTACGAGCAGTACTTC